Below are 25 T cell receptor beta chains sequenced from a single sample in a study of human T cells and chemical hapten exposure. Time point described: pre-sensitization, week 0. Treatment noted: therapeutic diphenylcyclopropenone sensitization with weekly scalp DPC. MiXCR was run by TCRdb on the RACE reads, yielding one entry per CDR3 protein. The data hold around 250,000 distinct CDR3 sequences, with about 8.1% observed a single time. The sample consisted of whole blood, taken in connection with sensitization to the hapten diphenylcyclopropenone (DPC). These receptors were obtained from a woman aged 40-49 years with alopecia areata. Some clones in this sample may be carry-over from other donors' samples.

This clonotype was counted only a few times. The chain links TRBV7-2 to TRBJ2-2, with 9 bases matching TRBD2. V lost 4 bases, J lost 6 bases, and 3 bases stayed unmatched. Germline-derived CDR1 and CDR2 are SGHTA and FQGNSA. The CDR3 covers 14 residues. CDR3 sequence (DNA): TGTGCCAGCAGCTCTAGCGGGATGTCCGGGGAGCTGTTTTTT. Translated: CASSSSGMSGELFF. Looking up the rest from reference TRBV7-2 and TRBJ2-2 gives the full variable domain: GAGVSQSPSNKVTEKGKDVELRCDPISGHTALYWYRQSLGQGLEFLIYFQGNSAPDKSGLPSDRFSAERTGGSVSTLTIQRTQQEDSAVYLCASSSSGMSGELFFGEGSRLTVL.

This clonotype was counted a few times. The chain links TRBV7-2 to TRBJ1-1; D ambiguous. Germline values: CDR1 SGHTA, CDR2 FQGNSA. There are 13 residues in the CDR3. V lost 5 bases, J lost 1 base, and 8 bases lay in between. For the CDR3, the DNA is TGTGCCAGCAGCGAACAGCCGAACACTGAAGCTTTCTTT. It yields the protein CASSEQPNTEAFF. The entire variable domain, with the rest obtained from reference TRBV7-2 and TRBJ1-1, is as follows: GAGVSQSPSNKVTEKGKDVELRCDPISGHTALYWYRQSLGQGLEFLIYFQGNSAPDKSGLPSDRFSAERTGGSVSTLTIQRTQQEDSAVYLCASSEQPNTEAFFGQGTRLTVV.

The CDR3 nucleotides read TGTGCCATCAGTGAAAGTTATGGCTACACCTTC. Protein product: CAISESYGYTF. The gene calls are TRBV10-3 and TRBJ1-2; D remains ambiguous. Trimming pared 3 bases from V and 5 bases from J, leaving 4 bases between. The CDR3 totals 11 residues. Germline V lookup: CDR1 ENHRY, CDR2 SYGVKD.

DNA of the CDR3: TGTGCCACCAGTGACACTCAGGGGGTTCAAGAGACCCAGTACTTC. It translates to CATSDTQGVQETQYF. The chain recombines TRBV24-1 with TRBJ2-5, with 7 nucleotides matching TRBD1. This CDR3 is built from 15 residues. With V trimmed by 4 bases and J by 2 bases, 6 bases remained unmatched. Germline V gives CDR1 KGHDR, CDR2 SFDVKD.

This clonotype was counted a few times. V and J are TRBV11-1 and TRBJ2-1, with D uncertain. The germline V and J ends were trimmed by 0 bases and 2 bases, with 11 bases remaining between them. Germline lookup yields CDR1 SGHAT and CDR2 FQDESV (reference sequence). CDR3 length: 16 residues. The CDR3 DNA sequence: TGTGCCAGCAGCTTAGCGTCGCGACCTGCCTACAATGAGCAGTTCTTC. Translated: CASSLASRPAYNEQFF.

This sequence joins TRBV6-5 and TRBJ2-2, with D uncertain. There are 13 residues in the CDR3. Germline CDR1 reads MNHEY; CDR2 reads SVGAGI. V shed 4 bases and J shed 4 bases, with 7 bases lying between them. The DNA of the CDR3 is TGTGCCAGCAGTTGGAGCTCCACCGGGGAGCTGTTTTTT. Translation gives CASSWSSTGELFF.

V gene TRBV24-1 combines with J gene TRBJ2-3; D is ambiguous. The germline CDR1 and CDR2 sequences are KGHDR and SFDVKD. The CDR3 is 14 residues long. V lost 1 base to trimming and J lost 1 base, with 5 bases between them. The CDR3 DNA reads TGTGCCACCAGTGATTTTGTAGGCACAGATACGCAGTATTTT. The encoded protein is CATSDFVGTDTQYF.

This clonotype was counted many times. This sequence joins TRBV20-1 and TRBJ1-3, with 9 bases fitting TRBD1. The ends lost 5 bases at V and 4 bases at J; junction bases unmatched: 6. CDR1 and CDR2 from the germline V gene are DFQATT and SNEGSKA (reference sequence). This CDR3 contains 14 residues. The CDR3 DNA follows: TGCAGTGCTGAGGGACAGGGAAAAGGAAACACCATATATTTT. This gives the protein CSAEGQGKGNTIYF.

This clonotype was seen a handful of times. This chain links TRBV20-1 with TRBJ1-4; a possible D gene is TRBD1 (5 bases). The V and J ends lost 5 bases and 4 bases respectively, with 14 bases between them. Germline V gives CDR1 DFQATT, CDR2 SNEGSKA (reference sequence). The CDR3 is 14 amino acids. CDR3 nucleotides: TGCAGTGCTCGATGGGCTGACAGTAATGAAAAACTGTTTTTT. Residues: CSARWADSNEKLFF.

This clonotype was observed a few times. The rearrangement links TRBV7-9 to TRBJ2-1, with D maybe TRBD1 (5 bases). The CDR3 is made up of 13 amino acids. Trimming removed 7 bases at V and 2 bases at J, with 9 bases between. Per the germline V gene, CDR1 is SEHNR and CDR2 is FQNEAQ (reference sequence). In DNA form, the CDR3 reads TGTGCCAGCACCACGACAGCCTACAATGAGCAGTTCTTC. This sequence encodes CASTTTAYNEQFF.

This clonotype was observed at least ten times. This chain links TRBV28 with TRBJ2-4; the match to TRBD2 covers 13 bases. The length of the CDR3 is 17 residues. Germline V gene lookup returns CDR1 MDHEN and CDR2 SYDVKM. Unmatched junction bases numbered 11, after V lost 6 bases and J lost 6 bases. CDR3: CASSPGTSGTSGNIQYF. The CDR3, as DNA: TGTGCCAGCAGCCCTGGGACTAGCGGGACTAGTGGAAACATTCAGTACTTC.

In its sample, this clonotype was seen a few times. The chain joins TRBV12-3 or TRBV12-4 to TRBJ2-1, with unresolved D. CDR3 size: 14 residues. V dropped 1 base and J dropped 4 bases, with 8 bases sitting between them. Here the CDR3 reads CASSLVPDYNEQFF. The CDR3 DNA sequence: TGTGCCAGCAGTTTAGTTCCAGATTACAATGAGCAGTTCTTC.

The chain links TRBV6-5 to TRBJ2-5; D is possibly TRBD1 (7 bases). The CDR3 is 14 amino acids. Germline V gene data show CDR1 as MNHEY and CDR2 as SVGAGI. V was clipped by 4 bases and J by 7 bases, with 16 bases between them. The CDR3 protein is CASSSNRGGVTQYF. The DNA of the CDR3 is TGTGCCAGCAGTTCAAACAGGGGAGGAGTGACCCAGTACTTC.

The V gene is TRBV4-1, the J gene TRBJ2-7; D possibly corresponds to TRBD1 (5 bases). There are 15 residues in the CDR3. Trimming removed 1 base at V and 3 bases at J, with 13 bases between. Germline CDR1 and CDR2: MGHRA and YSYEKL. CDR3 bases: TGCGCCAGCAGCCAAGGAAAGGGGTACGGCTACGAGCAGTACTTC. It yields the protein CASSQGKGYGYEQYF.

The J gene is TRBJ2-7, the V gene TRBV19; tentative D call: TRBD1 (6 bases). The CDR3 is 11 amino acids. The germline V and J ends were trimmed by 11 bases and 3 bases, with 11 bases remaining between them. Germline-derived CDR1 and CDR2 are LNHDA and SQIVND (reference sequence). The CDR3 reads CAVGQFYEQYF. Here the CDR3 DNA reads TGTGCCGTTGGACAGTTCTACGAGCAGTACTTC. The complete variable domain, with remaining parts taken from reference TRBV19 and TRBJ2-7, reads DGGITQSPKYLFRKEGQNVTLSCEQNLNHDAMYWYRQDPGQGLRLIYYSQIVNDFQKGDIAEGYSVSREKKESFPLTVTSAQKNPTAFYLCAVGQFYEQYFGPGTRLTVT.

This clonotype was counted only a few times. J is TRBJ2-1 and V is TRBV20-1; weak D call: TRBD1 (5 bases). The CDR3 totals 14 residues. Trimming shortened V by 1 base and J by 4 bases, and 11 bases separated the two germline ends. Germline CDR1 and CDR2: DFQATT and SNEGSKA (reference sequence). The CDR3 coding sequence is TGCAGTGCTAGAGGACAGAGGATTTACAATGAGCAGTTCTTC. This encodes CSARGQRIYNEQFF.

This clonotype was counted ten times or more. V and J are TRBV12-3 or TRBV12-4 and TRBJ2-3; D perhaps matches TRBD2 (5 bases). CDR3 size: 15 residues. V was cut by 2 bases and J by 0 bases, with 9 bases left in between. CDR3 amino acids: CASSLTGSSTDTQYF. The CDR3 DNA follows: TGTGCCAGCAGTTTAACGGGGTCTAGCACAGATACGCAGTATTTT.

This clonotype was seen a few times. The chain links TRBV7-9 to TRBJ2-5; 8 positions agree with TRBD2. The CDR3 covers 16 residues. The ends lost 4 bases at V and 4 bases at J; junction bases unmatched: 11. Germline V CDR1 and CDR2: SEHNR, FQNEAQ (reference sequence). CDR3 DNA: TGTGCCAGCAGCTCTACAGCGGGAGAACACCCAGAGACCCAGTACTTC. It is translated as CASSSTAGEHPETQYF.

The genes are TRBV6-1 and TRBJ2-1, with 7 nucleotides matching TRBD2. CDR1 is MNHNS and CDR2 is SASEGT in the germline V gene. The V gene end was trimmed by 8 bases and the J gene end by 5 bases; junction bases not matched to a gene: 12. The CDR3 sequence is 15 residues long. The CDR3 here is CASASFGGTNNEQFF. The DNA of the CDR3 is TGTGCCAGCGCCTCATTCGGCGGGACTAACAATGAGCAGTTCTTC.

This clonotype has just a few counts. The chain links TRBV10-3 to TRBJ2-7, with TRBD1 identical over 9 bases. Trimming cost V 6 bases and J 0 bases; bases outside gene matches: 3. CDR3 size: 14 residues. Germline V gene lookup returns CDR1 ENHRY and CDR2 SYGVKD. The CDR3 spells CAIRLQGASYEQYF. DNA of the CDR3: TGTGCCATCAGACTACAGGGGGCCTCCTACGAGCAGTACTTC.

This clonotype was seen at least ten times. V and J are TRBV29-1 and TRBJ2-1, with D unclear. The CDR3 extends over 11 amino acids. V lost 4 bases to trimming and J lost 2 bases, with 3 bases between them. Looked up from germline, CDR1 is SQVTM and CDR2 is ANQGSEA. The CDR3 DNA follows: TGCAGCGTTGCCCCCTACAATGAGCAGTTCTTC. It translates to CSVAPYNEQFF.

This clonotype was counted between two and nine times. V gene TRBV7-9 combines with J gene TRBJ2-7, with 8 nucleotides matching TRBD1. CDR1 is SEHNR, CDR2 FQNEAQ, per germline (reference sequence). V was pared by 5 bases and J by 3 bases, with 3 bases of the junction left unmatched. There are 13 residues in the CDR3. DNA for the CDR3: TGTGCCAGCAGCCGGACAGGGAACTACGAGCAGTACTTC. Protein sequence: CASSRTGNYEQYF.

This clonotype was found many times. The CDR3 DNA reads as TGTGCCAGCAGCCAAGTCCCCGGAGAAGGGAACATTCAGTACTTC. Protein product: CASSQVPGEGNIQYF. This sequence joins TRBV4-2 and TRBJ2-4; D gene ambiguous. Trimming removed 1 base at V and 7 bases at J, with 14 bases between. The germline gives CDR1 LGHNA, CDR2 YNFKEQ. The CDR3 is 15 amino acids.

The chain has TRBV28 and TRBJ2-2; D is unclear. Looked up from germline, CDR1 is MDHEN and CDR2 is SYDVKM. The CDR3 extends over 15 amino acids. V was cut by 8 bases and J by 1 base, with 14 bases left in between. For the CDR3, the DNA is TGTGCCAGCCAGGACGGAAACTTGAACACCGGGGAGCTGTTTTTT. It encodes CASQDGNLNTGELFF.

The chain combines TRBV12-3 or TRBV12-4 with TRBJ2-1; TRBD2 matches at 9 bases. Trimming took 1 base from V and 9 from J; bases not matched to a gene: 4. The CDR3 is 14 amino acids. The CDR3 coding sequence is TGTGCCAGCAGTTTAGGCGGGAGGGGCGGTGAGCAGTTCTTC. Translating gives CASSLGGRGGEQFF.